The source of this T cell receptor beta chain is a study of blood T cell repertoires in COVID-19 (dated by TCRdb to about 2020). Study-wide context: Samples from collaborators originated in the United States, Italy and Spain and spanned both the acute and convalescent phases of COVID-19. Nearly every sample came with metadata listing a de-identified subject ID, COVID-19 status, age in years and sex. Subjects who had been exposed to COVID-19, were actively infected with it, or had recovered from it provided the deeply sampled blood TCRbeta repertoires that made up the dataset. The repertoires were released in a freely available public database intended as a resource for research on the immune response to SARS-CoV-2. The material from the prospective study consisted of cDNA or gDNA derived from T cells, B-cell-depleted T cells, or PBMCs. The samples were drawn from two sources: the first 160 participants of the ongoing ImmuneRACE study, and some 1,300 subjects contributed by 6 global collaborators. HLA class I and class II types, where available, came from metadata supplied by the sample provider rather than from assay-based typing. Study-wide conclusions, independent of this receptor: How much clinical and demographic metadata was included differed by source and by participant, and the metadata was provided uncurated.

For this chain, trimming is 1 base at the V end and 4 bases at the J end, and the number of junction bases without a gene match is 11. Taken from cysteine to phenylalanine, the CDR3 has 17 residues. CDR3 DNA is the only sequence kept; it has 51 bases, read in frame from the first base. The germline V gene (reference sequence) provides CDR1 LNHDA and CDR2 SQIVND. TCRbeta CDR3 regions were amplified from genomic DNA using the immunoSEQ Assay, a bias-controlled multiplex PCR. Regarding the original processing steps: The number of nucleated cells in each sample was estimated from the amplification of reference gene primers within the assay. To quantify the absolute abundance of each unique TCRbeta CDR3 rearrangement, sequence reads were collapsed and filtered. For each sample, productive Simpson clonality was calculated as the square root of Simpson's diversity index across productive rearrangements. TCRdb retrieved this table from immuneACCESS and kept in-frame rearrangements only. Not all clones are present; in checked studies, unresolved V genes account for under half, and no reason is known for the remainder. V and J calls and clone size are as listed in that table; D and trimming were resolved from the DNA. This sample comprises a few hundred thousand clones, approximately 80% of them detected only once. The ten largest clonotypes hold 10% of the sample.

Comments on this clone: The antigen it recognizes is unknown. The record has no base qualities; no much larger clone is one base away.

Whole blood was collected in K2EDTA tubes by collaborating institutions according to the institutions' own protocols. For TCRbeta analysis, collaborator samples were shipped as frozen whole blood, as isolated PBMCs, or as DNA extracted from either sample type. The V gene is TRBV19 and the J gene is TRBJ2-7, and 9 junctional nucleotides match TRBD1. The TCR comes from a woman over 75 with acute or convalescent COVID-19. The sample taken for sequencing was peripheral blood. The base sequence is TGTGCCAGTAGTATAGTTGGGTTCGGGACAGGGCCGTACGAGCAGTACTTC. The translation is CASSIVGFGTGPYEQYF.